This T cell receptor (beta chain) came from a study of shared clonotypes between healthy human individuals. Terminally differentiated effector memory CD45RA+ cells were left out of the naive CD8 fraction, which was CD45RO-negative and positively selected for CCR7. The CDR3 is 14 amino acids. Trimming pared 2 bases from V and 7 bases from J, leaving 15 bases between. Germline CDR1 and CDR2: SGHNT and YYREEE (reference sequence). Some clones are missing from TCRdb's copy, which holds only in-frame ones; the method was immunoSEQ multiplex PCR. The sample has about 2.1 million clones, 90% to 95% seen once.

V gene TRBV5-4 combines with J gene TRBJ1-1; D gene uncertain. The sample was naive CD8+ T cells from PBMCs. This receptor was taken from a man aged 18 to 35 in good health. Some clones in this sample may be carry-over from other donors' samples. The CDR3 sequence: CASSLRESAIEAFF. The CDR3 nucleotides read TGTGCCAGCAGCTTACGCGAGTCGGCAATTGAAGCTTTCTTT.